A selection of T cell receptor beta chains follows, all from one sample in a study of early T cells in non-severe SARS-CoV-2 infection. MiXCR, applied by TCRdb to the 5' RACE reads, yields one record per CDR3 protein. The sample has more than 65,000 distinct CDR3 sequences, roughly 15% seen once. Sequencing used whole blood. The receptors were sampled from an adult who was a healthcare worker with PCR-confirmed SARS-CoV-2 infection or an uninfected control (not recorded which). Each CDR3 is given with its conserved first and last residue. Each record gives: V gene, J gene, D gene, CDR3 length, clone size, CDR3 protein, CDR3 DNA. The D gene is left open where the match is weak. Size is stated for part of the rows, as once, few or many counts, or as a class when the clone is expanded.

V gene: TRBV4-3
J gene: TRBJ2-1
D gene: NA
CDR3 length: 14
clone size: many
CDR3 protein: CASSPSLGWTKQFF
CDR3 DNA: TGCGCCAGCAGCCCGAGCTTAGGGTGGACAAAGCAGTTCTTC

V gene: TRBV9
J gene: TRBJ2-1
D gene: NA
CDR3 length: 13
clone size: NA
CDR3 protein: CASSLIDGGEQFF
CDR3 DNA: TGTGCCAGCAGCCTGATCGACGGCGGTGAGCAGTTCTTC

V gene: TRBV10-3
J gene: TRBJ2-7
D gene: NA
CDR3 length: 12
clone size: many
CDR3 protein: CAIGTTSYEQYF
CDR3 DNA: TGTGCCATCGGGACAACTTCCTACGAGCAGTACTTC

V gene: TRBV20-1
J gene: TRBJ2-1
D gene: NA
CDR3 length: 15
clone size: NA
CDR3 protein: CSASPYTRIGNEQFF
CDR3 DNA: TGCAGTGCTAGTCCATACACTAGAATCGGCAATGAGCAGTTCTTC

V gene: TRBV19
J gene: TRBJ1-5
D gene: NA
CDR3 length: 13
clone size: many
CDR3 protein: CASSRNRYQPQHF
CDR3 DNA: TGTGCCAGTAGCCGGAACAGGTATCAGCCCCAGCATTTT

V gene: TRBV10-2
J gene: TRBJ2-4
D gene: TRBD1
CDR3 length: 13
clone size: few
CDR3 protein: CASATGTKNIQYF
CDR3 DNA: TGCGCCAGCGCGACAGGGACCAAAAACATTCAGTACTTC

V gene: TRBV7-3
J gene: TRBJ2-3
D gene: NA
CDR3 length: 15
clone size: NA
CDR3 protein: CASSLSWDPTDTQYF
CDR3 DNA: TGTGCCAGCAGCTTAAGTTGGGATCCCACAGATACGCAGTATTTT

V gene: TRBV12-3/TRBV12-4
J gene: TRBJ2-5
D gene: TRBD2
CDR3 length: 16
clone size: NA
CDR3 protein: CASSPPGLASRGTQYF
CDR3 DNA: TGTGCCAGCAGTCCCCCAGGACTAGCGTCGAGGGGGACCCAGTACTTC

V gene: TRBV10-3
J gene: TRBJ2-7
D gene: NA
CDR3 length: 15
clone size: few
CDR3 protein: CAISETWDGYYEQYF
CDR3 DNA: TGTGCCATCAGTGAGACCTGGGACGGATACTACGAGCAGTACTTC

V gene: TRBV11-2
J gene: TRBJ1-1
D gene: TRBD1
CDR3 length: 17
clone size: many
CDR3 protein: CASSSAWGTGGGTEAFF
CDR3 DNA: TGTGCCAGCAGCTCCGCGTGGGGGACAGGGGGAGGGACTGAAGCTTTCTTT

V gene: TRBV11-2
J gene: TRBJ2-1
D gene: NA
CDR3 length: 12
clone size: NA
CDR3 protein: CASSLVSHEQFF
CDR3 DNA: TGTGCCAGCAGCTTAGTCTCGCATGAGCAGTTCTTC

V gene: TRBV19
J gene: TRBJ2-1
D gene: TRBD2
CDR3 length: 14
clone size: many
CDR3 protein: CASSPRGWDNEQFF
CDR3 DNA: TGTGCCAGTAGTCCGCGGGGGTGGGACAATGAGCAGTTCTTC

V gene: TRBV13
J gene: TRBJ1-5
D gene: NA
CDR3 length: 15
clone size: many
CDR3 protein: CASSLSGTTNQPQHF
CDR3 DNA: TGTGCCAGCAGCTTATCTGGGACAACCAATCAGCCCCAGCATTTT

V gene: TRBV9
J gene: TRBJ2-5
D gene: TRBD2
CDR3 length: 14
clone size: NA
CDR3 protein: CASSVGLAGENQYF
CDR3 DNA: TGTGCCAGCAGCGTCGGACTAGCGGGGGAGAACCAGTACTTC

V gene: TRBV7-7
J gene: TRBJ2-7
D gene: NA
CDR3 length: 12
clone size: NA
CDR3 protein: CASSPMSYEQYF
CDR3 DNA: TGTGCTAGCAGCCCCATGAGCTACGAGCAGTACTTC

V gene: TRBV12-3/TRBV12-4
J gene: TRBJ1-5
D gene: NA
CDR3 length: 14
clone size: few
CDR3 protein: CASSLAGYNQPQHF
CDR3 DNA: TGTGCCAGCAGTTTAGCAGGGTACAATCAGCCCCAGCATTTT

V gene: TRBV7-8
J gene: TRBJ2-1
D gene: TRBD2
CDR3 length: 18
clone size: NA
CDR3 protein: CASSLVSSGTNFYNEQFF
CDR3 DNA: TGTGCCAGCAGCTTAGTATCTAGCGGGACCAACTTCTACAATGAGCAGTTCTTC

V gene: TRBV9
J gene: TRBJ1-5
D gene: NA
CDR3 length: 15
clone size: NA
CDR3 protein: CASSAGMSSGQPQHF
CDR3 DNA: TGTGCCAGCAGCGCTGGGATGAGTTCTGGTCAGCCCCAGCATTTT